The T cell receptor (beta chain) described here comes from a study of cytomegalovirus exposure and HLA in healthy donors. The study, taken as a whole, reports: The likely origin of a cluster of highly shared sequence variants was a sequencing artifact. Among CMV-associated TCR beta chains, most appeared HLA-restricted in a later analysis. Because they were indistinguishable, some V segments, including TRBV6-2 and TRBV6-3, were excluded.

Despite likely unrecorded immune exposures, the donors were nominally healthy at the time of sampling. Primers for the PCR totalled 60 Vbeta and 13 Jbeta. Some clones are missing from TCRdb's copy, which holds only in-frame ones; the method was immunoSEQ multiplex PCR. The sample consists of some 150,000 clones, about 72% of them appearing once. Regarding this clone: Its target is unknown.

The germline V gene encodes CDR1 LNHNV and CDR2 YYDKDF (reference sequence). After removal of 1 base from V and 4 bases from J, the junction contained 5 bases not matched to a gene. This CDR3 has 17 residues. This sequence joins TRBV15 and TRBJ2-3; 13 positions agree with TRBD2. The TCR originated in a man aged 60 to 69 in good health and CMV-seronegative. Sequencing was performed on PBMCs. The CDR3 region has the DNA TGTGCCACCAGCAGAGGCCAGACTAGCGGGAGGCCAGATACGCAGTATTTT. This sequence encodes CATSRGQTSGRPDTQYF.